The next 8 T cell receptor beta chains were all read from a single sample in a study of human T cells and chemical hapten exposure (dated by TCRdb to the early 2020s). Library prep was done by RACE. The sequencer was a NextSeq 500. The public sequencing data were trimmed at Q25 with fastp and processed into clonotypes with MiXCR by TCRdb, which kept only in-frame beta chains. Every distinct CDR3 protein forms one entry, paired with its most common genes and DNA. The sample includes 130,000 or so distinct CDR3 sequences, with approximately 10% observed a single time. Together, the top ten hold approximately 1.6% of the sample. The time point label of this sample denotes: healthy volunteer bleed at 2 weeks. Total RNA was extracted from unfractionated whole blood collected in Tempus Blood RNA tubes. The specimen sequenced was whole blood. All receptors derive from a male donor in good health. Some clones in this sample may be carry-over from other donors' samples.

The chain joins TRBV7-9 to TRBJ2-7; 8 bases fit TRBD1. This CDR3 region has 12 residues. The germline gives CDR1 SEHNR, CDR2 FQNEAQ (reference sequence). The J segment lost 12 bases and the V segment lost 5 bases, leaving 9 bases of the junction unmatched. The DNA for the CDR3 is TGTGCCAGCAGCCCTCTCGGACAGGGCACGTACTTC. Its protein is CASSPLGQGTYF.

This clonotype was observed a few times. V is TRBV29-1 and J is TRBJ2-1; 11 bases fit TRBD2. This CDR3 has 14 amino acids. Germline V gene sequence: CDR1 SQVTM, CDR2 ANQGSEA. The trim removed 6 bases at V and 7 bases at J, leaving 8 bases unmatched. The CDR3 protein is CSVTTSGRMNEQFF. The CDR3 nucleotides are TGCAGCGTCACCACTAGCGGGAGAATGAATGAGCAGTTCTTC.

Many counts were recorded for this clonotype. This chain links TRBV11-2 with TRBJ2-1; tentatively, D is TRBD1 (6 bases). The germline V gene encodes CDR1 SGHAT and CDR2 FQNNGV. V was pared by 1 base and J by 1 base, with 14 bases between. This CDR3 contains 17 residues. The CDR3 region is CASSLASGGASYNEQFF. In nucleotides, the CDR3 is TGTGCCAGCAGCTTAGCGTCTGGGGGCGCGTCCTACAATGAGCAGTTCTTC.

The chain joins TRBV6-2 or TRBV6-3 to TRBJ2-1, with 9 bases matching TRBD1. Per germline, CDR1 MNHEY and CDR2 SVGEGT. Trimming cost V 4 bases and J 5 bases; bases outside gene matches: 6. The CDR3 totals 15 residues. CDR3 amino acids: CASSSRQGGNNEQFF. CDR3 in DNA: TGTGCCAGCAGTTCCCGACAGGGGGGAAACAATGAGCAGTTCTTC.

This clonotype was found many times. The rearrangement uses TRBV25-1 and TRBJ2-7; maybe TRBD2 (6 bases). CDR3 length: 11 residues. The germline V gene encodes CDR1 MGHDK and CDR2 SYGVNS. V was pared by 6 bases and J by 4 bases, with 7 bases between. The CDR3, as DNA: TGTGCCAGCAGCGCGGGGTACGAGCAGTACTTC. Protein sequence: CASSAGYEQYF.

This clonotype was recorded many times. The chain links TRBV6-5 to TRBJ1-2, with 12 bases matching TRBD1. Germline V gene data show CDR1 as MNHEY and CDR2 as SVGAGI. The CDR3 is 15 residues long. V lost 7 bases, J lost 5 bases, and 8 bases stayed unmatched. The DNA for the CDR3 is TGTGCCAGCACCCCGGGACAGGGGGCTAGTTATGGCTACACCTTC. Its translation: CASTPGQGASYGYTF.

This clonotype was picked up many times. CDR3: CASSPRNTEAFF. DNA for the CDR3: TGTGCCAGCAGTCCGCGGAACACTGAAGCTTTCTTT. This chain connects TRBV6-1 to TRBJ1-1; D is unresolved. The CDR3 is 12 residues long. V was clipped by 5 bases and J by 1 base, with 5 bases between them. CDR1 MNHNS and CDR2 SASEGT come from the germline V gene.

This clonotype showed up many times. The chain uses TRBV10-3 and TRBJ2-1; the D is unclear. V was trimmed by 2 bases and J by 4 bases, leaving 9 bases between them. The CDR3 has 14 residues. Germline CDR1 reads ENHRY; CDR2 reads SYGVKD. The CDR3: CAISEPSRYNEQFF. In nucleotides, the CDR3 is TGTGCCATCAGTGAGCCCAGTAGATACAATGAGCAGTTCTTC.